Each of the 20 T cell receptor beta chains below was sequenced from the same sample in a study of response to subunit inactivated influenza vaccine. A single record per CDR3 protein comes from TCRdb applying MiXCR to the RT-PCR reads. In the table there are approximately 480,000 distinct CDR3 sequences, 10% to 11% of which are singletons. The material was PBMCs from blood, obtained roughly 6 weeks after vaccination. Receptor source: a middle-aged man who received an inactivated influenza vaccine.

This rearrangement joins TRBV11-2 to TRBJ2-1; D gene unclear. The V end lost 5 bases, the J end lost 2 bases, and 13 bases lay between the germline ends. This CDR3 spans 15 amino acids. Germline values: CDR1 SGHAT, CDR2 FQNNGV. CDR3 sequence: CASSTLKVAYNEQFF. CDR3 coding DNA: TGTGCCAGCAGCACTTTGAAGGTTGCCTACAATGAGCAGTTCTTC.

The V gene is TRBV7-2, the J gene TRBJ2-3; no clear D. The germline V gene has CDR1 SGHTA and CDR2 FQGNSA. The CDR3 consists of 14 residues. Trimming took 0 bases from V and 8 from J, leaving 12 bases between them. The CDR3: CASSLARTRATQYF. CDR3 coding DNA: TGTGCCAGCAGCTTAGCCCGAACCCGGGCTACGCAGTATTTT. The variable domain in full, with the rest retrieved from reference TRBV7-2 and TRBJ2-3, is GAGVSQSPSNKVTEKGKDVELRCDPISGHTALYWYRQSLGQGLEFLIYFQGNSAPDKSGLPSDRFSAERTGGSVSTLTIQRTQQEDSAVYLCASSLARTRATQYFGPGTRLTVL.

This clonotype occurred a few times. This chain uses TRBV5-1 with TRBJ2-3; possibly TRBD1 or TRBD2 for D (5 bases each). CDR1 SGHRS and CDR2 YFSETQ come from the germline V gene. The CDR3 sequence is 16 residues long. V dropped 0 bases and J dropped 3 bases, with 14 bases sitting between them. The CDR3 protein is CASSLAIGAETDTQYF. For the CDR3, the DNA is TGCGCCAGCAGCTTGGCCATCGGGGCGGAAACAGATACGCAGTATTTT.

This clonotype showed up many times. The chain uses TRBV6-2 or TRBV6-3 and TRBJ2-5, with 7 nucleotides matching TRBD2. Trimming took 5 bases from V and 5 from J; bases not matched to a gene: 2. The CDR3 contains 12 residues. Germline V gene lookup returns CDR1 MNHEY and CDR2 SVGEGT. This CDR3 reads CASSDGGETQYF. CDR3 in DNA: TGTGCCAGCAGTGACGGGGGGGAGACCCAGTACTTC.

V is TRBV24-1 and J is TRBJ2-7; D not certain. The germline V and J ends were trimmed by 4 bases and 3 bases, with 9 bases remaining between them. The germline gives CDR1 KGHDR, CDR2 SFDVKD. The CDR3 is 13 amino acids. The chain's CDR3 is CATSDDGNYEQYF. DNA for the CDR3: TGTGCCACCAGTGACGACGGAAACTACGAGCAGTACTTC.

The chain combines TRBV6-2 or TRBV6-3 with TRBJ2-3; 7 bases are a match to TRBD2. Trimming cost V 6 bases and J 0 bases; bases outside gene matches: 3. The CDR3 runs 14 residues. Germline-derived CDR1 and CDR2 are MNHEY and SVGEGT. The CDR3 sequence is CASRGSGSTDTQYF. CDR3 coding DNA: TGTGCCAGCAGAGGTAGCGGGAGCACAGATACGCAGTATTTT.

The rearrangement joins TRBV20-1 to TRBJ2-7; D perhaps matches TRBD1 (6 bases). V lost 1 base and J lost 3, with 16 bases in between. Germline assignment: CDR1 DFQATT and CDR2 SNEGSKA (reference sequence). The CDR3 is made up of 15 amino acids. This chain's CDR3 is CSARVLAGEHYEQYF. For the CDR3, the DNA is TGCAGTGCTAGAGTCTTGGCAGGGGAGCACTACGAGCAGTACTTC.

This clonotype has a count of ten or more. The gene calls are TRBV4-3 and TRBJ2-5; 9 positions match TRBD1. This CDR3 spans 19 amino acids. Losses at the gene ends were 1 base for V and 2 bases for J; bases not matched to a gene: 14. Germline V gene sequence: CDR1 LGHNA, CDR2 YSLEER. The CDR3 DNA reads TGCGCCAGCAGCCAAGTCAACAGGGGGCCGGAGACCCTTCAAGAGACCCAGTACTTC. It translates to CASSQVNRGPETLQETQYF.

This sequence joins TRBV4-3 and TRBJ2-7; D remains ambiguous. Germline V CDR1 and CDR2: LGHNA, YSLEER. This CDR3 region has 12 residues. V gave up 0 bases and J gave up 6 bases, with 6 bases separating them. The CDR3 protein is CASSQDFSEQYF. The DNA of the CDR3 is TGCGCCAGCAGCCAAGATTTCTCCGAGCAGTACTTC.

This clonotype was detected a few times. This chain connects TRBV11-2 to TRBJ2-5; TRBD2 agrees at 9 bases. Germline V lookup: CDR1 SGHAT, CDR2 FQNNGV. Trimming removed 3 bases from V and 4 bases from J; junction bases left unmatched: 12. This CDR3 has 17 residues. The CDR3 region is CASSFSNRRLAAETQYF. The DNA of the CDR3 is TGTGCCAGCAGCTTCTCTAACCGGAGACTAGCGGCAGAGACCCAGTACTTC.

The sample holds many counts of this clonotype. The CDR3 protein is CAISDPGTGGRPPTYEQYF. The CDR3, as DNA: TGTGCCATCAGTGACCCCGGGACAGGGGGGCGACCGCCCACCTACGAGCAGTACTTC. V usage is TRBV10-3 and J usage is TRBJ2-7; 11 bases align to TRBD1. The ends lost 3 bases at V and 2 bases at J; junction bases unmatched: 15. CDR3 length: 19 amino acids. The germline V gene encodes CDR1 ENHRY and CDR2 SYGVKD.

As regards this clonotype: One end of the junction does not line up with germline, which may come from a read error. The V and J genes are TRBV7-7 and TRBJ1-1; D not certain. Looked up from germline, CDR1 is SSHAT and CDR2 is FNYEAQ (reference sequence). The CDR3 length is 13 residues. CDR3 in DNA: TGTGCTAGCAGCCTCTCGCTGGGGACTGAAGCTTTCTTT. Its protein is CASSLSLGTEAFF.

In its sample, this clonotype was seen a few times. The chain uses TRBV7-2 and TRBJ2-5; tentative D call: TRBD2 (5 bases). The germline CDR1 and CDR2 sequences are SGHTA and FQGNSA. The CDR3 runs 15 residues. Between the trimmed V and J ends, which lost 5 bases and 1 base, there was a span of 14 bases. In nucleotides, the CDR3 is TGTGCCAGCAGCCGTAGGACTCTAAGCCAAGAGACCCAGTACTTC. It yields the protein CASSRRTLSQETQYF.

The CDR3 protein is CSATVGYGYTF. The CDR3 DNA is TGCAGTGCTACAGTTGGGTATGGCTACACCTTC. The chain uses TRBV20-1 and TRBJ1-2; D is undetermined. The CDR3 is 11 amino acids. Trimming cost V 4 bases and J 5 bases, with 8 bases left between them. CDR1 is DFQATT and CDR2 is SNEGSKA in the germline V gene (reference sequence).

This clonotype came up many times. The chain employs TRBV5-1 and TRBJ2-7; D remains unclear. This CDR3 comprises 11 residues. Trimming removed 5 bases at V and 13 bases at J, with 16 bases between. Germline CDR1 and CDR2: SGHRS and YFSETQ. CDR3: CASRNGVLEYF. The CDR3 DNA reads TGCGCCAGCAGAAATGGAGTCCTTGAATACTTC.

This clonotype was counted between two and nine times. The rearrangement joins TRBV9 to TRBJ2-1; 10 nucleotides match TRBD2. V gave up 0 bases and J gave up 6 bases; unmatched junction bases: 9. CDR3 length: 17 residues. Germline CDR1 SGDLS, CDR2 YYNGEE. This CDR3 reads CASSVGPLAGAPNEQFF. The CDR3 DNA follows: TGTGCCAGCAGCGTAGGGCCTCTAGCGGGAGCCCCCAATGAGCAGTTCTTC.

The chain couples TRBV20-1 to TRBJ1-5, with D perhaps matching TRBD1 (6 bases). Deletions cut 0 bases from V and 3 bases from J, with 12 bases between. Germline V lookup: CDR1 DFQATT, CDR2 SNEGSKA (reference sequence). The CDR3 contains 15 residues. The CDR3 bases are TGCAGTGCTAGAGATGGTGGGGGCAACAATCAGCCCCAGCATTTT. This translates into CSARDGGGNNQPQHF.

CDR3 loop: CASSPRTGARLGTEAFF. Written as DNA, the CDR3 is TGTGCCAGCAGCCCACGGACAGGGGCCCGCTTAGGAACTGAAGCTTTCTTT. This chain links TRBV3-1 with TRBJ1-1; 9 bases fit TRBD1. J lost 5 bases, V lost 4 bases, and 14 bases had no gene match. CDR1 LGHDT and CDR2 YNNKEL come from the germline V gene (reference sequence). CDR3 length: 17 amino acids.

This clonotype was observed a handful of times. The chain couples TRBV27 to TRBJ2-7; TRBD2 matches 10 bases. Losses at the gene ends were 5 bases for V and 2 bases for J; bases not matched to a gene: 6. CDR1 and CDR2 (germline): MNHEY, SMNVEV (reference sequence). This CDR3 is built from 15 residues. CDR3 loop: CASSARLAGPYEQYF. In DNA, the CDR3 is TGTGCCAGCAGTGCGAGACTAGCGGGCCCCTACGAGCAGTACTTC.

V and J are TRBV20-1 and TRBJ1-3; D might be TRBD1 (5 bases). The V gene lost 3 bases and the J gene lost 0 bases, with 6 bases spanning the gap. The CDR3 runs 13 residues. Germline CDR1 and CDR2: DFQATT and SNEGSKA (reference sequence). In DNA form, the CDR3 reads TGCAGTGCTAGTAGGGGCTCTGGAAACACCATATATTTT. It yields the protein CSASRGSGNTIYF.